This is a list of T cell receptor beta chains from one sample in a study of cytomegalovirus exposure and HLA in healthy donors. Clones were read by immunoSEQ multiplex PCR, and TCRdb kept only the in-frame ones, dropping some. The sample records 160,000 or so clones, around 82% being singletons. Sequenced sample: PBMCs. These receptors originate from a man aged 45 to 65 in good health and CMV-seropositive. Both conserved end residues are part of each CDR3. The order of the fields is J gene, V gene, clone size, CDR3 length, CDR3 protein. The size field is filled for only some rows; it gives once, few, many or a size class.

TRBJ1-6,TRBV7-2,NA,14,CASSRDIQGSPLHF
TRBJ1-2,TRBV7-2,NA,13,CASIPGLNYGYTF
TRBJ1-4,TRBV7-2,NA,13,CASSFGGVEKLFF
TRBJ2-1,TRBV27,NA,14,CASRTSGSYNEQFF
TRBJ2-7,TRBV30,few,13,CAWGLAGGHEQYF
TRBJ1-4,TRBV5-6,few,13,CASSLFRGEKLFF
TRBJ2-3,TRBV19,NA,11,CASSTLSMQYF
TRBJ1-2,TRBV19,NA,13,CASSPGQEYGYTF
TRBJ2-5,TRBV10-3,NA,13,CAISGTSAQTQYF
TRBJ1-1,TRBV6-5,NA,13,CASKRGPNTEAFF
TRBJ2-7,TRBV9,NA,12,CASRDRVYEQYF
TRBJ1-4,TRBV27,few,14,CASRSGGGREKLFF
TRBJ1-1,TRBV25-1,once,12,CASSGTGGLAFF